This TCR beta chain was obtained from a study of beta chain features in type 1 diabetes. Overall study findings and caveats: Moderate but significant shortening of TCRB CDR3s was recorded in all four CD4+ subsets from Type 1 diabetes patients. Using cDNA template may skew counts toward highly expressing activated cells.

Details on this clone: Its antigen is not identified.

Investigators reverse transcribed all isolated RNA, so they sequenced expressed TCRB transcripts. Here immunoSEQ multiplex PCR was the method, and the copy in TCRdb shows in-frame clones only, minus some. This sample yields around 600,000 clones, of which around 12% are seen a single time; around 0.12% belongs to the top ten. V was pared by 2 bases and J by 6 bases, with 14 bases between. The germline CDR1 and CDR2 sequences are MNHNS and SASEGT. The CDR3 loop spans 15 amino acids. This clonotype was sampled from a man aged 25 to 40 with type 1 diabetes. The chain employs TRBV6-1 and TRBJ2-1; the D gene is possibly TRBD1 (6 bases). Sequencing was done on a sample of naive CD4+ T cells from blood. The CDR3 DNA follows: TGTGCCAGCAGTGAATATTTGGGGGCCGGCAATGAGCAGTTCTTC. This gives the protein CASSEYLGAGNEQFF.